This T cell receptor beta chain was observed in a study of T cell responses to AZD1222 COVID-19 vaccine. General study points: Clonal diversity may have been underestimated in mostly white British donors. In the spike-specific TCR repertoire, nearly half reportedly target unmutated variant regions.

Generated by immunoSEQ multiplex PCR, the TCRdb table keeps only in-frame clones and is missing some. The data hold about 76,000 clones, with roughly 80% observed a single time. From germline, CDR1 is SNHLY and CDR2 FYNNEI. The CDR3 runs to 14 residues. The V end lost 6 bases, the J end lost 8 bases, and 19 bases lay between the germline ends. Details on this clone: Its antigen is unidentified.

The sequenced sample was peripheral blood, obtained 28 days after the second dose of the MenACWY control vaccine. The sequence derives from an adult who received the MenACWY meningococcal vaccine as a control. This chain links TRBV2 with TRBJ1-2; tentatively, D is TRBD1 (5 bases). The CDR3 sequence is CASSRDSGMQGYTF. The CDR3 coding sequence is TGTGCCAGCAGCCGGGACTCAGGGATGCAAGGCTACACCTTC.